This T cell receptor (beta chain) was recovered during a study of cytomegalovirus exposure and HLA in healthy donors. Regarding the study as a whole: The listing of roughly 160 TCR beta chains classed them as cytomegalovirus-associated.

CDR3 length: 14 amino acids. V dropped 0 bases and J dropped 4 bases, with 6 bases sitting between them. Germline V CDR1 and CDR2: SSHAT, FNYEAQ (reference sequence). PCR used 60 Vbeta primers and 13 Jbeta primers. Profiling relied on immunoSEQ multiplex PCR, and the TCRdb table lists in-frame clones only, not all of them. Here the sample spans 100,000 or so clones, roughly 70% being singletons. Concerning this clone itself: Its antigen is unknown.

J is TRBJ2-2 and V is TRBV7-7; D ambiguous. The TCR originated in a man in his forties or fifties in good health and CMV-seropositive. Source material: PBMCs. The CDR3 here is CASSLAIATGELFF. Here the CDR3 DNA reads TGTGCCAGCAGCTTAGCGATAGCCACCGGGGAGCTGTTTTTT.